This T cell receptor (beta chain) was retrieved from a study of T cell repertoires in cytomegalovirus infection. Study at large: Well-studied HLA-B-restricted CMV epitopes were used in the study alongside recently identified HLA-C-restricted ones. Carrying CMV and the relevant HLA type showed in public TCR beta signatures.

Findings and caveats of the study: Summed frequency of shared TCR beta families picked out CMV carriers who also had the relevant HLA. The response measured ex vivo was dominated by TCR beta clonotypes (HLA-C-restricted and CMV-specific).

This clonotype was detected only a few times. Antigen: not known. CDR1 is SGHNT and CDR2 is YENEEA in the germline V gene. This CDR3 has 16 amino acids. V was shortened by 4 bases and J by 0 bases, with 12 bases between the two germline ends. One entry per CDR3 protein, called by TCRdb with MiXCR from the reads. The top ten hold around 13% of the sample, which has about 770,000 distinct CDR3 sequences, 29% seen once. The sample consisted of cultured CD8+ T cells from PBMCs, taken from culture after CMV antigen stimulation. The gene calls are TRBV11-3 and TRBJ2-2; perhaps D is TRBD1 or TRBD2 (5 bases each). The TCR comes from a human donor in good health (CMV status not recorded). Some clones in this sample may be carry-over from other donors' samples. The CDR3 DNA follows: TGTGCCAGCAGCTCGAGGGACGGGTCGAACACCGGGGAGCTGTTTTTT. Translating it yields CASSSRDGSNTGELFF.